This TCR beta chain derives from a study of blood T cells in healthy people across ages. Study results and limitations: PBMCs that were unsorted prevented a conclusive naive versus antigen-experienced comparison. Naive CD4+ cell counts and diversity both ran higher in long-lived than in aged donors.

Healthy individuals of Caucasian origin from Russia, aged roughly 6 to 95, served as donors. There were at least 6 micrograms of total RNA extracted from every sample. A word on this clonotype: The target antigen is unknown.

A sample-barcoded 5' primer and a J-beta primer mix were used in a second PCR of roughly 6 to 11 cycles. TCRdb re-called the 5' RACE reads with MiXCR, one entry per CDR3 protein. The sample lists approximately 850,000 distinct CDR3 sequences; around 45% were seen once. V was trimmed by 3 bases and J by 4 bases, leaving 15 bases between them. CDR3 length equals 14 residues. Germline V CDR1 and CDR2: SQVTM, ANQGSEA. The source of this sequence is a man in his sixties in good health. The sample comprised blood. The chain couples TRBV29-1 to TRBJ1-1; a possible D gene is TRBD1 (6 bases). Written as DNA, the CDR3 is TGCAGCGTTGAGCGGGGGGGCGCAGGCACTGAAGCTTTCTTT. Translating it yields CSVERGGAGTEAFF.